This entry concerns a single T cell receptor beta chain. The antigen is unknown. This was the immunoSEQ v3.0 assay at survey level. Sequencing targeted 40,000-50,000 T-cell genomes per sample. Assay used: immunoSEQ multiplex PCR; TCRdb lists only in-frame clones, some missing. The sample comprises roughly 20,000 clones, about 74% of which are singletons, and roughly a tenth rests with the top ten. The entry originates in a study of long-term antiretroviral therapy in people with HIV. Study-level results: The range of CDR3 lengths in HIV repertoires proved narrower than that found in controls. The repertoire was dominated at all time points by clones expanded before ART.

Only United States sites treated participants with HIV. CDR1 and CDR2 from the germline V gene are SGHVS and FQNEAQ. V was shortened by 2 bases and J by 8 bases, with 10 bases between the two germline ends. This CDR3 contains 13 residues. This TCR was recovered from a man aged 18 to 35 with HIV. The chain combines TRBV7-8 with TRBJ2-1; TRBD1 might be the D (5 bases). The sequences come from unsorted PBMCs, collected 0.5 years before starting antiretroviral therapy. This CDR3 reads CASSLQGIDEQFF. CDR3 coding DNA: TGTGCCAGCAGCTTACAGGGAATCGATGAGCAGTTCTTC.